This passage covers 3 T cell receptor beta chains from one sample sequenced in a study of T cells in localized non-small cell lung cancer. The data were produced by immunoSEQ multiplex PCR, yet TCRdb's version contains in-frame clones alone and is incomplete. The profile covers 45,000 to 65,000 clones, with 70% to 90% appearing a single time and around 20% taken by the ten largest. Sequencing was performed on peripheral blood, taken before any cancer treatment. The receptor source for this set is a man between 40 and 70 years old with stage I squamous cell lung carcinoma.

The V and J genes are TRBV19 and TRBJ2-2; D is tentatively TRBD1 or TRBD2 (6 bases each). This CDR3 has 16 residues. Trimming removed 5 bases at V and 1 base at J, with 14 bases between. Germline CDR1 LNHDA, CDR2 SQIVND (reference sequence). The CDR3 DNA reads TGTGCCAGTAGTCTCAGGAGGGGACAGAACACCGGGGAGCTGTTTTTT. Its protein is CASSLRRGQNTGELFF. Filled out from reference TRBV19 and TRBJ2-2, the complete variable domain reads DGGITQSPKYLFRKEGQNVTLSCEQNLNHDAMYWYRQDPGQGLRLIYYSQIVNDFQKGDIAEGYSVSREKKESFPLTVTSAQKNPTAFYLCASSLRRGQNTGELFFGEGSRLTVL.

The chain couples TRBV19 to TRBJ2-3; 11 bases are a match to TRBD2. With V trimmed by 1 base and J by 3 bases, 0 bases remained unmatched. The germline V gene has CDR1 LNHDA and CDR2 SQIVND (reference sequence). This CDR3 spans 15 amino acids. The CDR3 sequence is CASSIASGRTDTQYF. CDR3 nucleotides: TGTGCCAGTAGTATAGCTAGCGGGAGGACAGATACGCAGTATTTT.

The gene calls are TRBV29-1 and TRBJ2-5; TRBD2 is a possible D gene (5 bases). CDR3 length: 13 amino acids. CDR1 SQVTM and CDR2 ANQGSEA come from the germline V gene. The ends were cut back, 3 bases at V and 4 bases at J, with 12 bases in the middle. The CDR3 is CSVERGFTETQYF. CDR3 nucleotides: TGCAGCGTTGAGAGAGGGTTCACAGAGACCCAGTACTTC.